This T cell receptor beta chain was sequenced during a study of PD-1 blockade in classical Hodgkin lymphoma. Using immunoSEQ multiplex PCR, the repertoire was profiled, and TCRdb retains in-frame clones only, with some absent. Of tens of thousands of clones in the sample, 65% to 85% were seen once. Trimming left V 4 bases short and J 5 bases short, with 16 bases between. The CDR3 runs to 15 residues. From germline, CDR1 is SGHKS and CDR2 YYEKEE (reference sequence). Described time point: cycle 4 day 1 (C4D1), after more than 5 weeks of nivolumab. Relapses following autologous stem cell transplantation were seen in all patients, with brentuximab vedotin exposure varying.

The sequencing used peripheral blood mononuclear cells (PBMCs), collected before the fourth cycle of nivolumab. This receptor was obtained from a human donor with classical Hodgkin lymphoma. V is TRBV5-5 and J is TRBJ1-5; a weak D match, TRBD1 (5 bases). The DNA for the CDR3 is TGTGCCAGCAGCCGAGGGACGGGGAGCGATCAGCCCCAGCATTTT. Its translation is CASSRGTGSDQPQHF.